The T cell receptor beta chain described here comes from a study of metastatic and nonmetastatic thyroid tumors. Study details: Peripheral blood and tumor or nodule samples from malignant and benign thyroid patients were compared.

TCRdb re-called clones via MiXCR from the PCR reads. This table has tens of thousands of clones, about a quarter appearing once. Trimming took off 7 bases at V and 4 bases at J, with 10 bases between the two ends. This CDR3 has 12 residues. CDR1 is SNHLY and CDR2 is FYNNEI in the germline V gene. No treatment of any kind had been given to any patient before thyroid surgery. This sequence joins TRBV2 and TRBJ2-5; D not resolved. This TCR derives from a female donor with papillary thyroid cancer or a benign thyroid nodule (not recorded which). Some clones in this sample may be carry-over from other donors' samples. The sequenced sample consisted of tumor tissue. The CDR3 DNA reads TGTGCCAGCAACCTTGCCGTAGAGACCCAGTACTTC. Its translation is CASNLAVETQYF.